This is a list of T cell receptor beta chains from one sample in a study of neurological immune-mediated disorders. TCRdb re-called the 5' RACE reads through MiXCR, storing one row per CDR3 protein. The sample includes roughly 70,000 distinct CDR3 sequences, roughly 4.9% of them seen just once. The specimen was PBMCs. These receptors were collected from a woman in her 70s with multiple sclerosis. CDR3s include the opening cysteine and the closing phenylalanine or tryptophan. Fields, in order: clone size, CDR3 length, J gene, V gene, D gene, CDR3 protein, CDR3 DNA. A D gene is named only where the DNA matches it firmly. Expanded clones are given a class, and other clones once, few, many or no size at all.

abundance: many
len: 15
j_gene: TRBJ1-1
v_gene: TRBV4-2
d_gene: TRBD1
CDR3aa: CASSQGTGPGTEAFF
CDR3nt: TGTGCCAGCAGCCAAGGGACAGGCCCCGGCACTGAAGCTTTCTTT

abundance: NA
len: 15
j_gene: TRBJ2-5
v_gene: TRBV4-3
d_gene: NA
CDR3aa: CASSPGQTSQETQYF
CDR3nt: TGCGCCAGCAGCCCCGGACAGACCTCCCAAGAGACCCAGTACTTC

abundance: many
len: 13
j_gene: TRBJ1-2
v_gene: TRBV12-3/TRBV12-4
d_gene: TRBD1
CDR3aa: CASSWDRGGGYTF
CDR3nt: TGTGCCAGCAGTTGGGACAGGGGCGGAGGCTACACCTTC

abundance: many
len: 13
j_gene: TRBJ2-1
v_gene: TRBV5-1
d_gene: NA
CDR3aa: CASATGSYNEQFF
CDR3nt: TGCGCCAGCGCGACAGGCTCCTACAATGAGCAGTTCTTC

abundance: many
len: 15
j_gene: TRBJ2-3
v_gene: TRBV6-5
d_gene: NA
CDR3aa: CASSYVGAPTDTQYF
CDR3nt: TGTGCCAGCAGTTACGTGGGAGCCCCCACAGATACGCAGTATTTT

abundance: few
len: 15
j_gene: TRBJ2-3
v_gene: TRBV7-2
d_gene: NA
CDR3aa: CASSLALGTTDTQYF
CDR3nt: TGTGCCAGCAGCTTAGCGTTAGGGACCACAGATACGCAGTATTTT

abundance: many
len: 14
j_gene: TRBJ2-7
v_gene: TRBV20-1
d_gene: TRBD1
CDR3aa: CSAPGQGTFYEQYF
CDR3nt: TGCAGTGCGCCCGGACAGGGTACTTTCTACGAGCAGTACTTC

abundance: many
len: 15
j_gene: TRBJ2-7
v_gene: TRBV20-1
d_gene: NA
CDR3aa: CSARDLRGSYYEQYF
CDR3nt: TGCAGTGCTAGAGATCTGAGGGGAAGTTACTACGAGCAGTACTTC

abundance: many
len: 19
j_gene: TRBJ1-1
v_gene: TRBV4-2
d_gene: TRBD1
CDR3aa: CASSLEGGQGRRWNTEAFF
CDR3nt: TGTGCCAGCAGCCTAGAAGGGGGACAGGGTAGACGGTGGAACACTGAAGCTTTCTTT

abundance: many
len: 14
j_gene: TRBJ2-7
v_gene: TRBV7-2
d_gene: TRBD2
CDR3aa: CASSLVAGSDEQYF
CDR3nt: TGTGCCAGCAGCTTAGTAGCGGGATCGGACGAGCAGTACTTC

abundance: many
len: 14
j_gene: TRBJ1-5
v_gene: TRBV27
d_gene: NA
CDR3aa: CASSLEGINQPQHF
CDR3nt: TGTGCCAGCAGTTTAGAGGGGATCAATCAGCCCCAGCATTTT

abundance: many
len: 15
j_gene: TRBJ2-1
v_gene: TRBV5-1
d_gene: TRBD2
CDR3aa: CASRIGTSGTDEQFF
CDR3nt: TGCGCCAGCAGGATCGGGACTAGCGGGACCGATGAGCAGTTCTTC

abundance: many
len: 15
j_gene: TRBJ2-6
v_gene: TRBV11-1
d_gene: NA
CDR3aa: CASSLLGSGANVLTF
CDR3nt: TGTGCCAGCAGCCTTTTGGGCTCTGGGGCCAACGTCCTGACTTTC

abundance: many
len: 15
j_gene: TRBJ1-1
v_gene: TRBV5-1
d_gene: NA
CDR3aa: CASSLALGKDTEAFF
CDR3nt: TGCGCCAGCAGCTTGGCCTTGGGGAAGGACACTGAAGCTTTCTTT

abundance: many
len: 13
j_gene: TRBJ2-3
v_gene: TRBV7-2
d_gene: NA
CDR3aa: CASSTRLTDTQYF
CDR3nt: TGTGCCAGCAGCACCCGGCTCACAGATACGCAGTATTTT

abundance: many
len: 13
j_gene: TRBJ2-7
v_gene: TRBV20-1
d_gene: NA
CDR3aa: CSARWQGSYEQYF
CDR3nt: TGCAGTGCTAGATGGCAGGGGTCCTACGAGCAGTACTTC

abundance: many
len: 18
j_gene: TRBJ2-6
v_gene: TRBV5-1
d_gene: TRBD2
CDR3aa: CASSEASGSVSGANVLTF
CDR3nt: TGCGCCAGCAGCGAAGCTAGCGGGAGTGTTTCTGGGGCCAACGTCCTGACTTTC

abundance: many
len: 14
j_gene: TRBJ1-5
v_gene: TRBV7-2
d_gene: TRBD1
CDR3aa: CASSFDRGPQPQHF
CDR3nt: TGTGCCAGCAGCTTTGACAGGGGGCCTCAGCCCCAGCATTTT

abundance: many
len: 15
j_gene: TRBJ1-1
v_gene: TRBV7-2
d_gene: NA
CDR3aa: CASSFIPRAGTEAFF
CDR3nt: TGTGCCAGCAGCTTTATCCCCAGGGCGGGTACTGAAGCTTTCTTT

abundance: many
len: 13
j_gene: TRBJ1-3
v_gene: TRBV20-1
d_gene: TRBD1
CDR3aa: CSAGGQGANTIYF
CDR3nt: TGCAGTGCCGGAGGACAGGGGGCAAACACCATATATTTT

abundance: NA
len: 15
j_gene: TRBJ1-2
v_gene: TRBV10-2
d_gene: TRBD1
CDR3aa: CASSESGGRVYGYTF
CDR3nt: TGCGCCAGCAGTGAGTCAGGGGGCAGGGTCTATGGCTACACCTTC

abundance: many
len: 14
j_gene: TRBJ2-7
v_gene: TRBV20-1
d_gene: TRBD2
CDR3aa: CSAEQASGTYEQYF
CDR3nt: TGCAGTGCCGAACAGGCTAGCGGTACCTACGAGCAGTACTTC

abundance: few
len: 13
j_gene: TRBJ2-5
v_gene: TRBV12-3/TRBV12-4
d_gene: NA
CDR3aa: CASSYRVMETQYF
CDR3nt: TGTGCCAGCAGTTACAGGGTGATGGAGACCCAGTACTTC

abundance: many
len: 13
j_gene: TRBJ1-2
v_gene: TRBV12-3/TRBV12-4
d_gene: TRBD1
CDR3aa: CASSGDSPYGYTF
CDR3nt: TGTGCCAGTAGTGGGGACAGCCCGTATGGCTACACCTTC

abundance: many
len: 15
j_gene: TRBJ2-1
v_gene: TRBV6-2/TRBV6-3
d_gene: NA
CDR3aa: CASSYGSGSINEQFF
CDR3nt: TGTGCCAGCAGTTACGGCTCAGGGTCAATCAATGAGCAGTTCTTC

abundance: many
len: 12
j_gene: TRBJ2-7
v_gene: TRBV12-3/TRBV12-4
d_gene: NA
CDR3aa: CASSRNNYEQYF
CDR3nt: TGTGCCAGCAGTCGAAATAACTACGAGCAGTACTTC

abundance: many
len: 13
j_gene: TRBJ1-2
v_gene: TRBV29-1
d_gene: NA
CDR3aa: CSVDRDTNYGYTF
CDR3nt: TGCAGCGTTGACAGGGACACGAACTATGGCTACACCTTC

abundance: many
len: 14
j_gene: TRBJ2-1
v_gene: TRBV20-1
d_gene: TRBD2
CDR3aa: CSARGLAAYNEQFF
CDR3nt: TGCAGTGCTAGAGGACTAGCGGCCTACAATGAGCAGTTCTTC

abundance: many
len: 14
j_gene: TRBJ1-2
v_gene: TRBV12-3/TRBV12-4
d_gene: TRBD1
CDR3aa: CASRERTGNYGYTF
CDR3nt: TGTGCCAGCAGAGAACGGACAGGAAACTATGGCTACACCTTC

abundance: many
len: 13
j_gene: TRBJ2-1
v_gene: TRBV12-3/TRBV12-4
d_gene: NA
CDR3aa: CASSLYPYNEQFF
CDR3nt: TGTGCCAGCAGTTTATACCCCTACAATGAGCAGTTCTTC

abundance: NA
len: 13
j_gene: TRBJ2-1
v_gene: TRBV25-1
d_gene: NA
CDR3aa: CASSEGWVSGPFF
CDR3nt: TGTGCCAGCAGTGAAGGTTGGGTCAGTGGTCCGTTCTTC

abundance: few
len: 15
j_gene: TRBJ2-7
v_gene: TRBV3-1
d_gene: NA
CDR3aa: CASSQVVGSRYEQYF
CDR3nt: TGTGCCAGCAGCCAAGTTGTCGGGAGCCGCTACGAGCAGTACTTC

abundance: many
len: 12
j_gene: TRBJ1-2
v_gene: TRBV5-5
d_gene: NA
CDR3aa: CASSTLSYGYTF
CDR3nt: TGTGCCAGCAGCACCCTTAGCTATGGCTACACCTTC

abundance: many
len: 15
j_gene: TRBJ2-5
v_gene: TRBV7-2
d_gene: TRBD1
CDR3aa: CASSTSGTGQQTQYF
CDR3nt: TGTGCCAGCAGCACCTCCGGGACAGGGCAACAGACCCAGTACTTC

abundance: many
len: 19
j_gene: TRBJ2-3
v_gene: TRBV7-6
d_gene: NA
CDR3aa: CASSRQAGLGGSSTDTQYF
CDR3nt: TGTGCCAGCAGCCGACAAGCGGGCCTAGGAGGATCTAGCACAGATACGCAGTATTTT

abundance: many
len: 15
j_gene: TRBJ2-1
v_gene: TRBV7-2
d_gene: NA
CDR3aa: CASSSRVGGVNEQFF
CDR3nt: TGTGCCAGCAGCTCTCGTGTTGGGGGAGTTAATGAGCAGTTCTTC

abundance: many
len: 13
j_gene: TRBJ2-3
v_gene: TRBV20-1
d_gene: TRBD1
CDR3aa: CSAMTGWTDTQYF
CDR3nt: TGCAGTGCTATGACAGGGTGGACAGATACGCAGTATTTT

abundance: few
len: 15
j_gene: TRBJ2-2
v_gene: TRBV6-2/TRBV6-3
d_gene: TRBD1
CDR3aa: CASSRGQVNTGELFF
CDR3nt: TGTGCCAGCAGCCGGGGACAGGTCAACACCGGGGAGCTGTTTTTT

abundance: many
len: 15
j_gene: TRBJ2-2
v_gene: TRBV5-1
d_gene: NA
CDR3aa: CASSSGQRNTGELFF
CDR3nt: TGCGCCAGCAGCTCCGGGCAGAGGAACACCGGGGAGCTGTTTTTT

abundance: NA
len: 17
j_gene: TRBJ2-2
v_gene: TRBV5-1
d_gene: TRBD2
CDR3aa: CASSLAGAGGYTGELFF
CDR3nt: TGCGCCAGCAGCTTGGCCGGAGCGGGGGGATACACCGGGGAGCTGTTTTTT

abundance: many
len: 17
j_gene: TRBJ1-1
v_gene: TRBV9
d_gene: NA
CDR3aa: CASSPTTVRVGETEAFF
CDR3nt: TGTGCCAGCAGCCCAACCACCGTCAGGGTCGGCGAGACTGAAGCTTTCTTT

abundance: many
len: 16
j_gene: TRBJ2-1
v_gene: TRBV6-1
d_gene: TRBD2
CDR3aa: CASSGWLAGERNEQFF
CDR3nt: TGTGCCAGCAGTGGGTGGCTAGCGGGAGAACGCAATGAGCAGTTCTTC

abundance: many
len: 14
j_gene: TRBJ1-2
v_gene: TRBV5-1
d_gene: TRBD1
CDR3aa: CASSLSQGVDGYTF
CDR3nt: TGCGCCAGCAGCTTGAGCCAGGGGGTCGATGGCTACACCTTC

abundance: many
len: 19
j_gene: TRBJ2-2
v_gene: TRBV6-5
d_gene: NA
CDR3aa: CASSYSIWLYSGNSGELFF
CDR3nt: TGTGCCAGCAGTTACTCGATCTGGCTATACTCTGGAAATTCTGGGGAGCTGTTTTTT

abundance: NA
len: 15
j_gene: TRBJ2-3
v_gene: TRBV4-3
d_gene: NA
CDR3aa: CASSPGERITDTQYF
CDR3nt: TGCGCCAGCAGCCCTGGGGAGCGGATTACAGATACGCAGTATTTT

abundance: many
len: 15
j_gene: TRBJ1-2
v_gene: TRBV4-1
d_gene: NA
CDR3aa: CASSEGGRVDYGYTF
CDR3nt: TGCGCCAGCAGCGAGGGGGGGCGCGTTGACTATGGCTACACCTTC

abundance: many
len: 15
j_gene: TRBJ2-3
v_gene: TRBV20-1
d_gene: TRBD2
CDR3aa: CSARGASGREDTQYF
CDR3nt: TGCAGTGCTAGAGGTGCTAGCGGGAGAGAGGATACGCAGTATTTT

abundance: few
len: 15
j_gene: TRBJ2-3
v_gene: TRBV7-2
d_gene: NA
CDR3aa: CASSRESLSTDTQYF
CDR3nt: TGTGCCAGCAGCCGGGAGTCTCTCAGCACAGATACGCAGTATTTT

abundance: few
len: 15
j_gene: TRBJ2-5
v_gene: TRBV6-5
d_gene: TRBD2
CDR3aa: CASSGTSGSGETQYF
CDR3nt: TGTGCCAGCAGTGGGACTAGCGGGAGTGGAGAGACCCAGTACTTC

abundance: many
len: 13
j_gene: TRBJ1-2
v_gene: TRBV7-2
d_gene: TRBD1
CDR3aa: CASRFTGGYGYTF
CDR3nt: TGTGCCAGCAGATTTACAGGGGGCTATGGCTACACCTTC

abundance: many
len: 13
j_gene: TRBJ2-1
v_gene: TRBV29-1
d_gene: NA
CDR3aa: CSDTRGAENEQFF
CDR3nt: TGCAGCGACACCAGGGGCGCGGAGAATGAGCAGTTCTTC

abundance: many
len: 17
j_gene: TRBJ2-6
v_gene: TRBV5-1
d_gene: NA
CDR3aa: CASSLRAGTSGANVLTF
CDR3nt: TGCGCCAGCAGCTTAAGGGCAGGCACCTCTGGGGCCAACGTCCTGACTTTC

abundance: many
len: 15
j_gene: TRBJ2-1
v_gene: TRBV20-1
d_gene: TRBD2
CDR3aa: CSAPGGARSYNEQFF
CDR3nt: TGCAGTGCCCCGGGGGGGGCTAGGTCCTACAATGAGCAGTTCTTC

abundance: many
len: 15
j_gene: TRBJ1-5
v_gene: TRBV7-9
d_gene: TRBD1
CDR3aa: CASSSDRGGNQPQHF
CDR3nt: TGTGCCAGCAGCTCGGACAGGGGTGGCAATCAGCCCCAGCATTTT

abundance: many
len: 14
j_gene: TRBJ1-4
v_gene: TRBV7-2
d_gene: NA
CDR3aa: CASSLAGLNEKLFF
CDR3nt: TGTGCCAGCAGCTTAGCAGGACTCAATGAAAAACTGTTTTTT

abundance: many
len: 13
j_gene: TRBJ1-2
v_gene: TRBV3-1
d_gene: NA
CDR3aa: CASSHGQPYGYTF
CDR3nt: TGTGCCAGCAGCCACGGACAACCCTATGGCTACACCTTC

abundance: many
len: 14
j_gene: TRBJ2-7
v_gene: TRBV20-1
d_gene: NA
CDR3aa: CSAGEPSDSYEQYF
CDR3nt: TGCAGTGCTGGTGAGCCTAGCGACTCCTACGAGCAGTACTTC

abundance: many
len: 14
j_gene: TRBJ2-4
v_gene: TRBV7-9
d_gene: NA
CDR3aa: CASSPPVAKNIQYF
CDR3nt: TGTGCCAGCAGCCCCCCAGTAGCCAAAAACATTCAGTACTTC

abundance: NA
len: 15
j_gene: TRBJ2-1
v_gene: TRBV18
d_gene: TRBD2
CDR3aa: CASSPLAGDHNEQFF
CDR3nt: TGTGCCAGCTCACCACTAGCGGGAGATCACAATGAGCAGTTCTTC